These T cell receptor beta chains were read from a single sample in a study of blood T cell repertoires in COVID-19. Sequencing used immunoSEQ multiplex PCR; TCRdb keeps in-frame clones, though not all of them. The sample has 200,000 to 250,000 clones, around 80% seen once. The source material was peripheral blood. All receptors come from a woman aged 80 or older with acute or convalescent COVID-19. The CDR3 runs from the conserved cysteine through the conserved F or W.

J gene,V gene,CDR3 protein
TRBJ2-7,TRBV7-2,CASSQDRGAYEQYF
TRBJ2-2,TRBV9,CASSVAGGNAGELFF
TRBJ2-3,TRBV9,CASSVGPSGAITDTQYF
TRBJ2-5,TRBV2,CASSRQGAGETQYF
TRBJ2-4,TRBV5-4,CASSPAGGDIQYF
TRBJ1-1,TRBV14,CASSHPGMNTEAFF
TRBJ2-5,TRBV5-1,CASSLGPAGMETQYF
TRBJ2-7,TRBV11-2,CASSLRTSASYEQYF
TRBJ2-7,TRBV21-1,CASMGLPGQGTNSYEQYF
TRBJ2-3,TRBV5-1,CASAYLAGGQTDTQYF
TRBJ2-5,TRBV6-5,CASRDRVPETQYF
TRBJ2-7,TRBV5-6,CASSPRLWTGEQYF
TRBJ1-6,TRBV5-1,CASSLAGRGNNSPLHF
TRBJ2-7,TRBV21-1,CASSTRQPSYEQYF
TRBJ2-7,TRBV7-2,CASSLDRAVYEQYF
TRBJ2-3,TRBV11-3,CASSSGGGWRADTQYF
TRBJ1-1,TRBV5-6,CASSPGTGKAFF
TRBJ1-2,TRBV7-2,CASSTGVNYGYTF
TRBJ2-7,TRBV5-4,CASSLRGWNEQYF
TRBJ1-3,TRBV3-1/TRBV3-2,CASSQDSGNTIYF
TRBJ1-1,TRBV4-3,CASSQDWQGGTEAFF
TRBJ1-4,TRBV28,CASSQIARGSNEKLFF
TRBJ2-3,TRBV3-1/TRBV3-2,CASSQKVAGSSDTQYF
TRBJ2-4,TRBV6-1,CASSGEAGRRSRENIQYF
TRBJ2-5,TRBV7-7,CASPETQYF
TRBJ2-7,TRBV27,CASSPTQLAGGLYEQYF
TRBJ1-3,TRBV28,CASSSPGQGLNTIYF
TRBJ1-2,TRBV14,CASSSTGGRNYGYTF